Reported below is one T cell receptor (beta chain). The antigen is unknown. V was trimmed by 6 bases and J by 2 bases, leaving 11 bases between them. Germline CDR1 is MNHEY and CDR2 is SVGAGI. The CDR3 runs to 13 residues. The entry originates in a study of T cell responses to AZD1222 COVID-19 vaccine. Points from the study as a whole: Researchers took repertoire samples only after the peak T cell response had come. Seropositive AZD1222 recipients at baseline numbered only five or six. The CD4 TCRs associated with vaccination extended across spike and predominated at 160-218 and 743-854. Among the donors, most were white British and more were female, and clonal diversity was possibly underestimated.

The protocol was immunoSEQ multiplex PCR, while the TCRdb copy is restricted to in-frame clones and leaves out a portion. The data contain approximately 100,000 clones, around nine tenths of them singletons. The V call is TRBV6-5, the J call TRBJ2-7; a weak D match, TRBD1 (7 bases). The sample consisted of peripheral blood, taken on day 0 of AZD1222 vaccination. The TCR sequence derives from an adult in good health. Written as DNA, the CDR3 is TGTGCCAGCAGCCAGGGGGGCCCCTACGAGCAGTACTTC. Its protein product is CASSQGGPYEQYF.